The 9 T cell receptor beta chains in this list originate from one sample, sequenced in a study of cytomegalovirus exposure and HLA in healthy donors. With 60 Vbeta and 13 Jbeta primers, the PCR was carried out. Clones were sequenced by immunoSEQ multiplex PCR, and TCRdb holds only the in-frame ones, with some missing. The sample includes approximately 150,000 clones, about four fifths of them seen just once. Sequences were obtained from PBMCs. These receptors were collected from a man aged 25-45 years in good health and CMV-seronegative.

As concerns this clone: An end of the junction does not agree with germline; a read error may underlie this. V usage is TRBV7-9 and J usage is TRBJ1-2; D is undetermined. The CDR3 has 15 amino acids. Germline values: CDR1 SEHNR, CDR2 FQNEAQ (reference sequence). Here the CDR3 reads CSSSLEASGYYGYTF. DNA for the CDR3: TGTTCCAGCAGCTTAGAGGCCAGCGGCTACTATGGCTACACCTTC.

The chain carries TRBV19 and TRBJ2-3, with 7 bases lining up with TRBD1. The trim removed 6 bases at V and 8 bases at J, leaving 14 bases unmatched. CDR3 length: 15 amino acids. Germline V gene lookup returns CDR1 LNHDA and CDR2 SQIVND (reference sequence). The CDR3 sequence: CASSQKGALRSTQYF. The CDR3 DNA is TGTGCCAGTAGCCAAAAGGGGGCTTTAAGGAGTACGCAGTATTTT. Full variable domain (outside the CDR3, taken from reference TRBV19 and TRBJ2-3): DGGITQSPKYLFRKEGQNVTLSCEQNLNHDAMYWYRQDPGQGLRLIYYSQIVNDFQKGDIAEGYSVSREKKESFPLTVTSAQKNPTAFYLCASSQKGALRSTQYFGPGTRLTVL.

In its sample, this clone was seen a few times. The chain is built from TRBV6-6 and TRBJ1-2; D unresolved. V dropped 0 bases and J dropped 3 bases, with 8 bases sitting between them. Germline CDR1 is MNHNY and CDR2 is SVGAGI (reference sequence). The CDR3 is 14 amino acids. CDR3 in amino acids: CASSYSMAHYGYTF. The CDR3 DNA follows: TGTGCCAGCAGTTACTCGATGGCTCACTATGGCTACACCTTC.

The chain uses TRBV5-1 and TRBJ2-7, with 9 positions matching TRBD1. The V and J ends lost 3 bases and 0 bases, in that order; junction bases with no gene match: 13. CDR1 and CDR2 from the germline V gene are SGHRS and YFSETQ. The CDR3 is 18 amino acids. This CDR3 reads CASSYGDRETVSSYEQYF. CDR3 nucleotides: TGCGCCAGCAGCTACGGGGACAGGGAAACGGTAAGCTCCTACGAGCAGTACTTC.

The DNA for the CDR3 is TGCGCCAGCAGCTTGGTTAGCGGGGCCCCCGGGGAGCTGTTTTTT. It is translated as CASSLVSGAPGELFF. The chain links TRBV5-1 to TRBJ2-2; 8 bases line up with TRBD2. V was pared by 0 bases and J by 6 bases, with 4 bases of the junction left unmatched. CDR3 length: 15 residues. Germline values: CDR1 SGHRS, CDR2 YFSETQ.

The V and J genes are TRBV11-2 and TRBJ1-1; TRBD1 might be the D (5 bases). V lost 0 bases and J 1 base, leaving 12 bases between the germline ends. CDR3 length: 16 amino acids. Germline V CDR1 and CDR2: SGHAT, FQNNGV. CDR3 protein: CASSLDWGNRNTEAFF. Written as DNA, the CDR3 is TGTGCCAGCAGCTTAGATTGGGGCAACCGGAACACTGAAGCTTTCTTT.

The rearrangement uses TRBV19 and TRBJ1-5; 7 bases are a match to TRBD1. The V gene end was trimmed by 10 bases and the J gene end by 6 bases; junction bases not matched to a gene: 15. Germline V gives CDR1 LNHDA, CDR2 SQIVND (reference sequence). This CDR3 spans 15 amino acids. CDR3 protein: CATNIGGGISQPQHF. The DNA of the CDR3 is TGTGCCACCAATATAGGAGGGGGCATTAGTCAGCCCCAGCATTTT.

The chain combines TRBV10-3 with TRBJ2-7, with TRBD1 as a possible D gene (5 bases). V was pared by 4 bases and J by 5 bases, with 12 bases between. The CDR3 covers 13 residues. From germline, CDR1 is ENHRY and CDR2 SYGVKD. The CDR3: CAISGQGYDEQYF. The CDR3 DNA follows: TGTGCCATCAGTGGGCAGGGTTACGACGAGCAGTACTTC.

The V and J genes are TRBV5-1 and TRBJ2-7, with 11 bases that match TRBD1. Germline CDR1 and CDR2: SGHRS and YFSETQ. J gave up 3 bases and V 4 bases, and 3 bases lay outside the gene matches. This CDR3 spans 14 amino acids. The CDR3 here is CASSEGTGGYEQYF. As DNA, the CDR3 is TGCGCCAGCAGCGAGGGGACAGGGGGCTACGAGCAGTACTTC.